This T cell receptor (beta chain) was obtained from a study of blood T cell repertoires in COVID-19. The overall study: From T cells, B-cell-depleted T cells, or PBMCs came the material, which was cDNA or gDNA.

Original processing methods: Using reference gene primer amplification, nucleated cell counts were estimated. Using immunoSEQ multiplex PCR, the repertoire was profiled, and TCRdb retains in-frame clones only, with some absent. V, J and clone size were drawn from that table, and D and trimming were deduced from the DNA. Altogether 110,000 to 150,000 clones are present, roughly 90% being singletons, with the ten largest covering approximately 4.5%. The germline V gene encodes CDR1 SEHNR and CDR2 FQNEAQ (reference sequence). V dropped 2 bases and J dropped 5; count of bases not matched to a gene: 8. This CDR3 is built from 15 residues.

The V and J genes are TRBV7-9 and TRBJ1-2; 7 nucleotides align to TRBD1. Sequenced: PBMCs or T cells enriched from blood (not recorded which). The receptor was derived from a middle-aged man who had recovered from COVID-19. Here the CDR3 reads CASSLRGRGVYGYTF. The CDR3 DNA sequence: TGTGCCAGCAGCTTACGGGGCAGGGGGGTATATGGCTACACCTTC. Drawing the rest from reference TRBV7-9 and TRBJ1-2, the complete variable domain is DTGVSQNPRHKITKRGQNVTFRCDPISEHNRLYWYRQTLGQGPEFLTYFQNEAQLEKSRLLSDRFSAERPKGSFSTLEIQRTEQGDSAMYLCASSLRGRGVYGYTFGSGTRLTVV.